The rows below give T cell receptor beta chains drawn from one sample of a study of memory CD4+ T cells and cytomegalovirus serostatus. Measured with immunoSEQ multiplex PCR; TCRdb has only the in-frame clones, and not every one. The sample contains tens of thousands of clones, roughly 80% of which appear only once. The sequenced sample consisted of memory CD4+ T cells from blood. The receptors derive from an adult in good health and CMV-seronegative. Both conserved end residues are part of each CDR3. Fields, in order: clone size, D gene, J gene, V gene, CDR3 DNA, CDR3 protein. D genes are given only for firm matches. Some rows mark clone size as missing; the rest say once, few, many or name a class of expanded clone.

abundance: .; d_gene: TRBD1; j_gene: TRBJ1-2; v_gene: TRBV5-4; CDR3nt: TGTGCCAGCAGCTGGGGACAGGCCTATGGCTACACCTTC; CDR3aa: CASSWGQAYGYTF
abundance: few; d_gene: .; j_gene: TRBJ2-5; v_gene: TRBV28; CDR3nt: TGTGCCAGCAGTTTATTCGCCAGGGGAGAGACCCAGTACTTC; CDR3aa: CASSLFARGETQYF
abundance: .; d_gene: TRBD1; j_gene: TRBJ1-2; v_gene: TRBV5-1; CDR3nt: TGCGCCAGCAGCTTGCAGGGGGCCTCAGGCTATGGCTACACCTTC; CDR3aa: CASSLQGASGYGYTF
abundance: .; d_gene: .; j_gene: TRBJ2-7; v_gene: TRBV6-1; CDR3nt: TGTGCCAGCAGCGCCAGGGAACGGCGGCAGTACTTC; CDR3aa: CASSARERRQYF
abundance: .; d_gene: TRBD1; j_gene: TRBJ1-1; v_gene: TRBV23-1; CDR3nt: TGCGCCAGCAGTCAGGACAGGGGGCCCCGTATGAACACTGAAGCTTTCTTT; CDR3aa: CASSQDRGPRMNTEAFF
abundance: once; d_gene: TRBD1; j_gene: TRBJ1-6; v_gene: TRBV6-5; CDR3nt: TGTGCCAGCAGTTACTCGACCAGGGGGCGATCACCCCTCCACTTT; CDR3aa: CASSYSTRGRSPLHF
abundance: .; d_gene: TRBD1; j_gene: TRBJ1-6; v_gene: TRBV5-6; CDR3nt: TGTGCCAGCAGCTGGGGACAGGGGGCGGGTAATTCACCCCTCCACTTT; CDR3aa: CASSWGQGAGNSPLHF
abundance: .; d_gene: TRBD2; j_gene: TRBJ2-2; v_gene: TRBV11-2; CDR3nt: TGTGCCGGCAGCCGACTAGCGGGGCCTCCCGGGGAGCTGTTTTTT; CDR3aa: CAGSRLAGPPGELFF
abundance: .; d_gene: TRBD2; j_gene: TRBJ2-3; v_gene: TRBV30; CDR3nt: TGTGCCTGGGATCCTAGCGGGGGGAGCACAGATACGCAGTATTTT; CDR3aa: CAWDPSGGSTDTQYF
abundance: .; d_gene: .; j_gene: TRBJ2-2; v_gene: TRBV28; CDR3nt: TGTGCCAGCATACAGGGAGGTTCGACCGGGGAGCTGTTTTTT; CDR3aa: CASIQGGSTGELFF
abundance: .; d_gene: TRBD1; j_gene: TRBJ2-7; v_gene: TRBV5-1; CDR3nt: TGCGCCAGCAGCTTGGCACCCGGACAGGGTCGGGAGCAGTACTTC; CDR3aa: CASSLAPGQGREQYF
abundance: .; d_gene: .; j_gene: TRBJ1-2; v_gene: TRBV5-1; CDR3nt: TGCGCCAGCAGCCCGGGCACTGTGGATGGCTACACCTTC; CDR3aa: CASSPGTVDGYTF
abundance: .; d_gene: TRBD2; j_gene: TRBJ2-5; v_gene: TRBV6-6; CDR3nt: TGTGCCAGCAGACCCGGGGGGGCCCAAGAGACCCAGTACTTC; CDR3aa: CASRPGGAQETQYF
abundance: .; d_gene: .; j_gene: TRBJ2-3; v_gene: TRBV6-1; CDR3nt: TGTGCCAGCAGACCCTGGGGGGACACAGATACGCAGTATTTT; CDR3aa: CASRPWGDTDTQYF
abundance: .; d_gene: TRBD1; j_gene: TRBJ2-2; v_gene: TRBV5-1; CDR3nt: TGCGCCAGCAGCGCCCGGACAGGGAATGCCCTAGGCGGGGAGCTGTTTTTT; CDR3aa: CASSARTGNALGGELFF
abundance: .; d_gene: .; j_gene: TRBJ2-7; v_gene: TRBV5-6; CDR3nt: TGTGCCAGCAGCTTGGCCGTAGGGACCGCCTACGAGCAGTACTTC; CDR3aa: CASSLAVGTAYEQYF
abundance: .; d_gene: TRBD1; j_gene: TRBJ2-7; v_gene: TRBV27; CDR3nt: TGTGCCAGAACGGGACAGAGCCATTACGAGCAGTACTTC; CDR3aa: CARTGQSHYEQYF
abundance: .; d_gene: .; j_gene: TRBJ2-7; v_gene: TRBV29-1; CDR3nt: TGCAGCGTTCGGGACGGGTCCTACGAGCAGTACTTC; CDR3aa: CSVRDGSYEQYF
abundance: .; d_gene: .; j_gene: TRBJ2-1; v_gene: TRBV4-3; CDR3nt: TGCGCCAGCAGCCAAGAGGGGAAAAGAGAAAATGAGCAGTTCTTC; CDR3aa: CASSQEGKRENEQFF
abundance: .; d_gene: .; j_gene: TRBJ1-2; v_gene: TRBV29-1; CDR3nt: TGCAGCGCCGTAACATCCATACAGAACCTCTATGGCTACACCTTC; CDR3aa: CSAVTSIQNLYGYTF
abundance: .; d_gene: .; j_gene: TRBJ2-7; v_gene: TRBV6-5; CDR3nt: TGTGCCAGCAGTTACGAAAAGGGACGGACTGCCTACGAGCAGTACTTC; CDR3aa: CASSYEKGRTAYEQYF
abundance: few; d_gene: .; j_gene: TRBJ1-2; v_gene: TRBV6-1; CDR3nt: TGTGCCAGCAGTGAAGCTACGTTTGGCTACACCTTC; CDR3aa: CASSEATFGYTF
abundance: .; d_gene: TRBD1; j_gene: TRBJ2-2; v_gene: TRBV7-2; CDR3nt: TGTGCCAGCAGCCCTAGACAGGGCACCGGGGAGCTGTTTTTT; CDR3aa: CASSPRQGTGELFF
abundance: .; d_gene: TRBD2; j_gene: TRBJ2-5; v_gene: TRBV7-3; CDR3nt: TGTGCCAGCAGCTTCGGACTAGCGGGGGGGCCGGGTGAGACCCAGTACTTC; CDR3aa: CASSFGLAGGPGETQYF
abundance: .; d_gene: TRBD2; j_gene: TRBJ2-5; v_gene: TRBV18; CDR3nt: TGTGCCAGCTCAACAAGACTAGCGGGAGGGGAGACCCAGTACTTC; CDR3aa: CASSTRLAGGETQYF
abundance: .; d_gene: TRBD1; j_gene: TRBJ1-6; v_gene: TRBV4-2; CDR3nt: TGTGCCAGCAGCCAGGAGACAGGGCTCGGTTCACCCCTCCACTTT; CDR3aa: CASSQETGLGSPLHF
abundance: .; d_gene: .; j_gene: TRBJ2-7; v_gene: TRBV7-2; CDR3nt: TGTGCCAGCAGCCGGGACGTGGGAGGCGAGCAGTACTTC; CDR3aa: CASSRDVGGEQYF
abundance: .; d_gene: TRBD1; j_gene: TRBJ1-5; v_gene: TRBV5-1; CDR3nt: TGCGCCAGCAGCCCGGACAGGGGTGATCAGCCCCAGCATTTT; CDR3aa: CASSPDRGDQPQHF
abundance: .; d_gene: TRBD2; j_gene: TRBJ2-1; v_gene: TRBV5-5; CDR3nt: TGTGCCAGCAGCGTACTAGCGGGGGGGACCTACAATGAGCAGTTCTTC; CDR3aa: CASSVLAGGTYNEQFF
abundance: .; d_gene: TRBD1; j_gene: TRBJ2-3; v_gene: TRBV19; CDR3nt: TGTGCCAGTACCCCGCAGGGGGCCGAAGATACGCAGTATTTT; CDR3aa: CASTPQGAEDTQYF
abundance: .; d_gene: .; j_gene: TRBJ2-5; v_gene: TRBV14; CDR3nt: TGTGCCAGCAGCCAAAGGGACAACCAAGAGACCCAGTACTTC; CDR3aa: CASSQRDNQETQYF
abundance: .; d_gene: .; j_gene: TRBJ1-2; v_gene: TRBV10-2; CDR3nt: TGCGCCAGCAGTGTGGGGACTGGAGCTAACTATGGCTACACCTTC; CDR3aa: CASSVGTGANYGYTF
abundance: .; d_gene: .; j_gene: TRBJ1-6; v_gene: TRBV19; CDR3nt: TGTGCCAGTAGTCTGGGGGGGTCTAATTCACCCCTCCACTTT; CDR3aa: CASSLGGSNSPLHF
abundance: once; d_gene: .; j_gene: TRBJ1-2; v_gene: TRBV4-2; CDR3nt: TGTGCCAGCAGCCCCCAAGTTGCGGGAGCTAACTATGGCTACACCTTC; CDR3aa: CASSPQVAGANYGYTF
abundance: .; d_gene: .; j_gene: TRBJ1-4; v_gene: TRBV2; CDR3nt: TGTGCCAGCTCGCGCGGTTTTGGAGAAAAACTGTTTTTT; CDR3aa: CASSRGFGEKLFF
abundance: .; d_gene: .; j_gene: TRBJ1-1; v_gene: TRBV19; CDR3nt: TGTGCCAGTACTCAGACCGCTGCTCGGAACACTGAAGCTTTCTTT; CDR3aa: CASTQTAARNTEAFF
abundance: few; d_gene: .; j_gene: TRBJ2-2; v_gene: TRBV28; CDR3nt: TGTGCCAGCAGCAGTTTAACGTGGGGAAAAAAAAATACCGGGGAGCTGTTTTTT; CDR3aa: CASSSLTWGKKNTGELFF
abundance: .; d_gene: .; j_gene: TRBJ2-7; v_gene: TRBV28; CDR3nt: TGTGCCAGCAGCCCCCCGCGGGGCGAGCAGTACTTC; CDR3aa: CASSPPRGEQYF
abundance: .; d_gene: .; j_gene: TRBJ1-6; v_gene: TRBV6-5; CDR3nt: TGTGCCAGCAGGTCAGGGTTATCTCCCCTCCACTTT; CDR3aa: CASRSGLSPLHF
abundance: .; d_gene: TRBD1; j_gene: TRBJ1-5; v_gene: TRBV4-3; CDR3nt: TGCGCCAGCAGCCAAGACGGACAGGGGGAGCAGCCCCAGCATTTT; CDR3aa: CASSQDGQGEQPQHF
abundance: .; d_gene: .; j_gene: TRBJ2-7; v_gene: TRBV15; CDR3nt: TGTGCCACCAGCCCCCATTCCGGGACGGCCGGGGAGCAGTACTTC; CDR3aa: CATSPHSGTAGEQYF
abundance: .; d_gene: TRBD2; j_gene: TRBJ2-1; v_gene: TRBV6-4; CDR3nt: TGTGCCAGCAGTGACTCGGCTAGCGGAAACTACAATGAGCAGTTCTTC; CDR3aa: CASSDSASGNYNEQFF
abundance: .; d_gene: .; j_gene: TRBJ1-6; v_gene: TRBV9; CDR3nt: TGTGCCAGCGCCGGGACTCCCTATAATTCACCCCTCCACTTT; CDR3aa: CASAGTPYNSPLHF
abundance: .; d_gene: .; j_gene: TRBJ1-2; v_gene: TRBV6-6; CDR3nt: TGTGCCAGCAGAACTTTCGCCTATGGCTACACCTTC; CDR3aa: CASRTFAYGYTF
abundance: few; d_gene: .; j_gene: TRBJ1-4; v_gene: TRBV6-1; CDR3nt: TGTGCCAGCAGTTTAAAGACAGAGAATGAAAAACTGTTTTTT; CDR3aa: CASSLKTENEKLFF
abundance: .; d_gene: .; j_gene: TRBJ1-5; v_gene: TRBV28; CDR3nt: TGTGCCAGCAGTCTACTGGGCAATCAGCCCCAGCATTTT; CDR3aa: CASSLLGNQPQHF
abundance: .; d_gene: .; j_gene: TRBJ1-4; v_gene: TRBV28; CDR3nt: TGTGCCAGCAGTCTCCCATATCAGGGGCATGAAAAACTGTTTTTT; CDR3aa: CASSLPYQGHEKLFF
abundance: .; d_gene: .; j_gene: TRBJ1-1; v_gene: TRBV2; CDR3nt: TGTGCCAGCATCCTCAATTTCGAAGCTTTCTTT; CDR3aa: CASILNFEAFF
abundance: .; d_gene: .; j_gene: TRBJ2-5; v_gene: TRBV15; CDR3nt: TGTGCCACCAGATGGGGAGGAGCAGAAGAGACCCAGTACTTC; CDR3aa: CATRWGGAEETQYF
abundance: .; d_gene: .; j_gene: TRBJ2-6; v_gene: TRBV5-4; CDR3nt: TGTGCCAGCAGCCTAAGACAGAGCTCTGGGGCCAACGTCCTGACTTTC; CDR3aa: CASSLRQSSGANVLTF